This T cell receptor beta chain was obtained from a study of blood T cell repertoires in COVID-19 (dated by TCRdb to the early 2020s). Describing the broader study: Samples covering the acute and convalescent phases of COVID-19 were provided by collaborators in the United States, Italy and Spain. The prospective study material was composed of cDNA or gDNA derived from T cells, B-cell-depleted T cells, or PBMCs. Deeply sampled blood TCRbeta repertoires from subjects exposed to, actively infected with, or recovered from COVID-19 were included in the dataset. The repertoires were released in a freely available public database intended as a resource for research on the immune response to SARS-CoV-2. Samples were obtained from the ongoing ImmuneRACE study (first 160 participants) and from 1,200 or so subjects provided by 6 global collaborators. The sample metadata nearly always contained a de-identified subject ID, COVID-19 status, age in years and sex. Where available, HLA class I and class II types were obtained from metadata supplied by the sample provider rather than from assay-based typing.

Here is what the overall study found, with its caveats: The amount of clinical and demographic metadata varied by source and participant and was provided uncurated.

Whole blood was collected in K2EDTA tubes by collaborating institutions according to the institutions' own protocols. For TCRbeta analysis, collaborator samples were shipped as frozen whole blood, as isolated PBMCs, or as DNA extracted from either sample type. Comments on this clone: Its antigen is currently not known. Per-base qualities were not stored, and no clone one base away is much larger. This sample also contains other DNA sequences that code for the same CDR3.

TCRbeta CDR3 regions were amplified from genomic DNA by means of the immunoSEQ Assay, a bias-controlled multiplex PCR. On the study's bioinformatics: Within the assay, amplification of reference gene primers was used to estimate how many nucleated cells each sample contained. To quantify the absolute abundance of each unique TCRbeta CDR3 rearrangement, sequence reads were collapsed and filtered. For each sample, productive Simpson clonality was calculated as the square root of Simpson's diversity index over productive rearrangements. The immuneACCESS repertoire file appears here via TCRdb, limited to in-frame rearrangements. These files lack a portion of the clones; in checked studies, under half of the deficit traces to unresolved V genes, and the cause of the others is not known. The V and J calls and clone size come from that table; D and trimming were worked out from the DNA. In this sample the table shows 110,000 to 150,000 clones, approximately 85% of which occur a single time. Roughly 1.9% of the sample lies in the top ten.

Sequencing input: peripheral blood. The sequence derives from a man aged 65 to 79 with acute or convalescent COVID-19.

Here the CDR3 is given as CAWSVQGDQPQHF. In nucleotides, the sequence is TGTGCCTGGAGTGTACAGGGGGATCAGCCCCAGCATTTT. The V and J segments used are TRBV30 and TRBJ1-5, and TRBD1 matches 8 of the central bases. The germline V and J ends show losses of 0 bases and 5 bases respectively, and no gene match explains 0 bases of the junction. The CDR3 spans 13 residues, from the cysteine through the phenylalanine. The DNA shown is the 39-base CDR3, in frame from base 1. CDR1 and CDR2, per the germline V gene (reference sequence), are GTSNPN and SVGIG.